This TCR beta chain stems from a study of T cell responses to AZD1222 COVID-19 vaccine (dated by TCRdb to about 2021). The study in broad terms: AZD1222 recipients given second doses at about 4 weeks or at about 12 weeks were pooled, since spike-specific TCR depth and breadth were not found to differ between the two schedules. TCR sequencing covered more than 230 trial participants: 207 given two doses of AZD1222 and approximately 26 given two doses of MenACWY control vaccine. Trial participants were enrolled by age into 18-55, 56-69 and 70-plus year subgroups, with roughly 150, 30 and 60 TCR-sequenced participants respectively.

As for this clone: Which antigen it targets is not known. No qualities accompany the bases; no much larger clone lies one base away.

Study-level results and caveats: Vaccine-associated CD4 TCRs spanned the whole spike protein, with dominant responses in regions 160-218 and 743-854. After two AZD1222 doses, spike-specific TCR breadth and depth were significantly higher than at day 0 and than in MenACWY recipients. In the small 56-69-year group, the increase in depth fell short of significance, most likely because of low power. Epitopes outside the regions mutated in the B.1.351 and B.1.1.7 variants were reportedly recognized by nearly half of the unique spike-specific TCRs. Participants were mostly white British and included more females than males, and it was suggested by the authors that clonal diversity may have been underestimated. Because no samples from the day 14 peak response were available, repertoires could be characterized only after the peak T cell response. Conclusions about previously exposed vaccinees are limited because only six or seven AZD1222 recipients were SARS-CoV-2 seropositive at baseline.

The CDR3 regions of human TCRbeta chains were analyzed by immunosequencing. Processing in the source paper ran as follows. TCRs in the repertoires were compared against a reference library of SARS-CoV-2-specific TCRs that had been generated with the MIRA antigen-specificity platform. Breadth meant the fraction of unique TCRs that were SARS-CoV-2-associated, whereas depth meant the fraction of total T cells that were SARS-CoV-2-associated. Using the MIRA data, every spike-specific TCR was mapped to the spike region that the TCR reacted to and assigned to either a CD4 or a CD8 class. Log10-transformed breadth and depth values were compared by one-way ANOVA with Sidak's multiple comparisons tests. As stored in TCRdb, this immuneACCESS dataset retains in-frame rearrangements with V and J assigned. A fraction of the clones does not appear; measured against another copy, unresolved V genes explain less than half of the discrepancy, and the remainder lacks a known reason. That table gives V, J and clone size, and the DNA gave D and trimming. The sample profile shows 150,000 or so clones; 91% of them were found once. The ten biggest clones cover more than 1.2% of the sample.

From the germline V gene, CDR1 is SNHLY and CDR2 is FYNNEI. V and J are truncated by 4 bases and 0 bases respectively, leaving an intervening sequence of 7 bases. Counted from cysteine to phenylalanine, this CDR3 has 14 amino acids. The only DNA kept is the CDR3, 42 bases in frame from the first base. The time point label, as the study defines it: baseline before first vaccination. Vaccinee samples were obtained from the UK trials COV001 and COV002, which included a single-blind randomized controlled phase 2/3 trial of AZD1222 (ChAdOx1 nCoV-19) in healthy adults. For TCRbeta chain sequencing, PBMC samples were collected from trial participants at day 0 and at day 28 after the second dose.

The rearrangement joined TRBV2 to TRBJ2-1, with the D gene not confidently named. The clonotype comes from an adult in good health. The sample here was peripheral blood, taken on day 0 of AZD1222 vaccination. The DNA sequence is given as TGTGCCAGCAGTGTGGCCGGCTCCTACAATGAGCAGTTCTTC. Translated, it reads CASSVAGSYNEQFF.